Reported below is one T cell receptor beta chain. From germline, CDR1 is SGHTA and CDR2 FQGNSA. The CDR3 has 15 residues. V lost 2 bases to trimming and J lost 0 bases, with 8 bases between them. Sequenced by immunoSEQ multiplex PCR; TCRdb stores in-frame clones only, minus some. Here the sample spans 65,000 to 95,000 clones, about 91% being singletons. The source of the sample is a study of T cell changes during pregnancy in multiple sclerosis. Sequencing was performed on peripheral blood, taken before pregnancy. The chain uses TRBV7-2 and TRBJ2-1; no clear D. This receptor was taken from a female donor with multiple sclerosis, enrolled in a pregnancy study. The CDR3 DNA reads as TGTGCCAGCAGCTTATCCCTGGCCTCCTACAATGAGCAGTTCTTC. This gives the protein CASSLSLASYNEQFF.